This T cell receptor beta chain was documented in a study of Tregs in tolerant kidney transplant recipients. Study-wide results and limits: The most relevant donor-specific Treg TCRbeta repertoire apparently came from expansion with activated donor B cells.

CD4+CD25+CD127- Tregs, CD4+CD25- non-Tregs, CD4 and CD8 cells were sorted. Details on this clone: The antigen is unknown.

Produced via immunoSEQ multiplex PCR; TCRdb's table is partial and in-frame only. The sample yields tens of thousands of clones, around nine tenths seen once. This CDR3 is 14 amino acids long. The V and J ends lost 4 bases and 0 bases respectively, with 9 bases between them. Germline CDR1 and CDR2: MNHEY and SVGAGI. This receptor was taken from a human donor in good health. Sample: CD8+ T cells from blood. V gene TRBV6-5 combines with J gene TRBJ1-1; the D gene is possibly TRBD1 (5 bases). The CDR3 loop is CASSSTVMNTEAFF. The CDR3 DNA reads as TGTGCCAGCAGTTCGACAGTTATGAACACTGAAGCTTTCTTT.